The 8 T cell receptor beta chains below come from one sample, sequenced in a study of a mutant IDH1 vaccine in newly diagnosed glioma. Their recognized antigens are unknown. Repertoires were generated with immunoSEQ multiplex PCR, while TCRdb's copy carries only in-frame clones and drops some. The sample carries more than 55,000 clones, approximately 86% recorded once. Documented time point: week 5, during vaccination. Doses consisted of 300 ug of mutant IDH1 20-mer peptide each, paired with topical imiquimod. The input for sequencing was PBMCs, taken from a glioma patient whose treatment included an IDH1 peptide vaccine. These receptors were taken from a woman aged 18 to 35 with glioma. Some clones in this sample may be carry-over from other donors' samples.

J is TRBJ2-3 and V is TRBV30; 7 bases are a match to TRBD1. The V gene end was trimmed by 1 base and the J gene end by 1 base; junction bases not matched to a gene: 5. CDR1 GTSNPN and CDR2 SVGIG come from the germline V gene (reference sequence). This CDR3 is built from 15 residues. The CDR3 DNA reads TGTGCCTGGAGTGCACAGGGGTTTGGCACAGATACGCAGTATTTT. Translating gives CAWSAQGFGTDTQYF.

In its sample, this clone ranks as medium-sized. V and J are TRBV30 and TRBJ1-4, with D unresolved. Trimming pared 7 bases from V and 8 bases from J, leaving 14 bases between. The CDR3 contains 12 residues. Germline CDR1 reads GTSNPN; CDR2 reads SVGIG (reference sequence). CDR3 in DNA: TGTGCCTCCCTACGCCCGGGCGAAAAACTGTTTTTT. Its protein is CASLRPGEKLFF.

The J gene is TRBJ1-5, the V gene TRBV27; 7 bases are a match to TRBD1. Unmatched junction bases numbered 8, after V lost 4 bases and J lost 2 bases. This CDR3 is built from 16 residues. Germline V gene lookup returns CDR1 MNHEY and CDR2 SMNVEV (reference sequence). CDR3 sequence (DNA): TGTGCCAGCAGTTCCACGACAGGGTTTGGCAATCAGCCCCAGCATTTT. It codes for CASSSTTGFGNQPQHF.

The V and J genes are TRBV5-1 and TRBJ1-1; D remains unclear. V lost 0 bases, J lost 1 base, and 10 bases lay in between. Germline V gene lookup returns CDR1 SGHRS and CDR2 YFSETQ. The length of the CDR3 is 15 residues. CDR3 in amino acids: CASSLDGRPNTEAFF. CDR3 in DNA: TGCGCCAGCAGCTTGGACGGACGACCGAACACTGAAGCTTTCTTT.

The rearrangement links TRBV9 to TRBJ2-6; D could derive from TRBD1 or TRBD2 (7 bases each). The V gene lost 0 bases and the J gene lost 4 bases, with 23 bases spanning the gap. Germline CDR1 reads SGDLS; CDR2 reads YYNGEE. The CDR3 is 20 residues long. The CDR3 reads CASSVGPRGGVQAGANVLTF. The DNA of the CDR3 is TGTGCCAGCAGCGTAGGCCCCAGGGGGGGAGTTCAGGCCGGGGCCAACGTCCTGACTTTC.

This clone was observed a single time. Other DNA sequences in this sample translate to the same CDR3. The CDR3, as DNA: TGCGCCAGCAGTTCGTCCTACGAGCAGTACTTC. Residues: CASSSSYEQYF. V and J are TRBV5-1 and TRBJ2-7; no clear D gene. Per germline, CDR1 SGHRS and CDR2 YFSETQ. V lost 5 bases and J 1 base, leaving 4 bases between the germline ends. This CDR3 comprises 11 residues.

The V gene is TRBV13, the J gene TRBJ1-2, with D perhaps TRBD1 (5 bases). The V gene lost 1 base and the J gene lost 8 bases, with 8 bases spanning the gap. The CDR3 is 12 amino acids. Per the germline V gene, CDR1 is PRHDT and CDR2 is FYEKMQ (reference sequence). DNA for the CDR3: TGTGCCAGCAGCTTAGCCCAGGGAGGCTACACCTTC. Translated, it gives CASSLAQGGYTF. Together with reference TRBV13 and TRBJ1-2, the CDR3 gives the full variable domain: AAGVIQSPRHLIKEKRETATLKCYPIPRHDTVYWYQQGPGQDPQFLISFYEKMQSDKGSIPDRFSAQQFSDYHSELNMSSLELGDSALYFCASSLAQGGYTFGSGTRLTVV.

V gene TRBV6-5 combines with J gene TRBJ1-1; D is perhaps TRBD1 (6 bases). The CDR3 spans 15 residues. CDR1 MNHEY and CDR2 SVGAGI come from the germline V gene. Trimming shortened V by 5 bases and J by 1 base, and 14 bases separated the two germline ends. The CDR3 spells CASSLGSGANTEAFF. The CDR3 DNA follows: TGTGCCAGCAGTCTAGGGTCGGGGGCGAACACTGAAGCTTTCTTT.